One sample yielded the 14 T cell receptor beta chains listed below, sequenced in a study of blood T cells in healthy people across ages. A second about 7 to 11 cycle PCR used barcoded and J-beta primers. TCRdb reanalysed the 5' RACE reads using MiXCR and keeps one entry per CDR3 protein. The sample holds 600,000 or so distinct CDR3 sequences; around a fifth are singletons and the top ten take around 3.4%. Sequencing was carried out using blood. The receptors originated from a man aged 70-80 years in good health.

A word on this clonotype: As the CDR3 is not closed by the conserved phenylalanine or tryptophan, this likely results from a read error. The rearrangement links TRBV20-1 to TRBJ2-5; 9 positions match TRBD1. Trimming took 5 bases from V and 11 from J; bases not matched to a gene: 15. The CDR3 consists of 14 residues. Looked up from germline, CDR1 is DFQATT and CDR2 is SNEGSKA (reference sequence). For the CDR3, the DNA is TGCAGTGCTGATACCCCACAGGGGGCTGAAGAGCAGTACCTC. This gives the protein CSADTPQGAEEQYL.

This clonotype has ten or more counts. The chain recombines TRBV12-3 or TRBV12-4 with TRBJ2-1; D is perhaps TRBD2 (6 bases). The CDR3 loop spans 15 amino acids. Trimming stripped 8 bases from V and 3 bases from J, with 17 bases between. CDR3 residues: CASVEGSSDYNEQFF. The CDR3 nucleotides read TGTGCCAGCGTGGAGGGGTCTAGCGACTACAATGAGCAGTTCTTC.

Only a few counts were recorded for this clonotype. The chain has TRBV2 and TRBJ2-5, with 10 bases identical to TRBD2. The DNA end is a closer match to TRBJ2-1, so the J assignment may be wrong. This CDR3 region has 17 residues. The germline V gene encodes CDR1 SNHLY and CDR2 FYNNEI. The chain's CDR3 is CASSARPGLALNNEQFF. Here the CDR3 DNA reads TGTGCCAGCAGTGCGAGACCGGGACTAGCGCTGAACAATGAGCAGTTCTTC.

As regards this clonotype: Because the CDR3 is missing its conserved closing phenylalanine or tryptophan, this is likely a read error. The limits of the CDR3 on the DNA are not certain, so only TCRdb's listed CDR3 is given. The chain carries TRBV7-2 and TRBJ2-1; the table's D call TRBD2 went unverified against the DNA. Germline CDR1 reads SGHTA; CDR2 reads FQGNSA. The CDR3 is 16 amino acids long, termini counted. The CDR3 is CASSPVAGGGPNEHFT.

V usage is TRBV29-1 and J usage is TRBJ1-2; TRBD1 matches at 8 bases. The CDR3 contains 13 residues. Germline assignment: CDR1 SQVTM and CDR2 ANQGSEA. J lost 6 bases, V lost 6 bases, and 9 bases had no gene match. The CDR3 DNA follows: TGCAGCGTGTGGGACAGGACTATCGATGGCTACACCTTC. It codes for CSVWDRTIDGYTF.

The chain couples TRBV6-1 to TRBJ2-7, with D perhaps matching TRBD2 (6 bases). CDR1 MNHNS and CDR2 SASEGT come from the germline V gene. V gave up 7 bases and J gave up 3 bases, with 10 bases separating them. This CDR3 has 12 amino acids. The CDR3 region is CASTFGSYEQYF. CDR3 coding DNA: TGTGCCAGCACATTCGGGAGCTACGAGCAGTACTTC.

This clonotype has just a few counts. This CDR3 reads CASSSGQGAADTQYF. The DNA of the CDR3 is TGCGCCAGCAGCTCGGGACAGGGGGCCGCAGATACGCAGTATTTT. V gene TRBV5-1 combines with J gene TRBJ2-3; TRBD1 agrees at 12 bases. CDR1 and CDR2 from the germline V gene are SGHRS and YFSETQ. CDR3 length: 15 amino acids. The J segment lost 4 bases and the V segment lost 3 bases, leaving 3 bases of the junction unmatched.

This clonotype was detected ten times or more. V is TRBV7-6 and J is TRBJ1-2; no clear D. CDR1 and CDR2 from the germline V gene are SGHVS and FNYEAQ. This CDR3 is built from 13 residues. V was pared by 4 bases and J by 3 bases, with 9 bases between. CDR3 residues: CASSSGRYYGYTF. In nucleotides, the CDR3 is TGTGCCAGCAGCTCCGGACGGTACTATGGCTACACCTTC.

The gene calls are TRBV7-3 and TRBJ2-3, with D perhaps matching TRBD2 (6 bases). V was clipped by 5 bases and J by 4 bases, with 10 bases between them. CDR1 and CDR2 from the germline V gene are SGHTA and FQGTGA. CDR3 size: 13 residues. The CDR3 DNA follows: TGTGCCAGCAGCACAGGCGGGGCAGATACGCAGTATTTT. Amino acids: CASSTGGADTQYF. Complete variable domain (other parts from reference TRBV7-3 and TRBJ2-3): GAGVSQTPSNKVTEKGKYVELRCDPISGHTALYWYRQSLGQGPEFLIYFQGTGAADDSGLPNDRFFAVRPEGSVSTLKIQRTERGDSAVYLCASSTGGADTQYFGPGTRLTVL.

This clonotype occurred a few times. The V gene is TRBV2, the J gene TRBJ2-1, with a tentative D call TRBD1 (6 bases). V was clipped by 9 bases and J by 1 base, with 19 bases between them. Germline assignment: CDR1 SNHLY and CDR2 FYNNEI. The CDR3 is 16 amino acids. The CDR3: CASLGAVQFSYNEQFF. The CDR3 DNA reads as TGTGCCAGTTTGGGGGCTGTTCAATTTTCCTACAATGAGCAGTTCTTC.

The chain joins TRBV14 to TRBJ2-1; D uncertain. The CDR3 contains 16 residues. The V gene's germline CDR1 is SGHDN and CDR2 FVKESK. Trimming removed 0 bases at V and 5 bases at J, with 14 bases between. In DNA, the CDR3 is TGTGCCAGCAGCCAAGAGCCTAGTAGTAGTCACAATGAGCAGTTCTTC. This codes for CASSQEPSSSHNEQFF.

The chain couples TRBV6-4 to TRBJ1-4; D possibly corresponds to TRBD1 (6 bases). The germline V gene has CDR1 MRHNA and CDR2 SNTAGT. The CDR3 has 10 amino acids. V lost 9 bases and J 10 bases, leaving 9 bases between the germline ends. The CDR3 loop reads CARDRGKLFF. The DNA of the CDR3 is TGTGCCAGGGACAGAGGAAAACTGTTTTTT.

The rearrangement links TRBV11-2 to TRBJ1-1; TRBD1 is a possible D gene (5 bases). The germline gives CDR1 SGHAT, CDR2 FQNNGV. V was trimmed by 5 bases and J by 0 bases, leaving 13 bases between them. The CDR3 contains 15 residues. The CDR3 DNA reads TGTGCCAGCAGCCGCGCGGGACGGCTGAACACTGAAGCTTTCTTT. Translating it yields CASSRAGRLNTEAFF.

Many counts were recorded for this clonotype. V is TRBV2 and J is TRBJ2-7, with TRBD1 matching over 7 bases. The CDR3 totals 14 residues. CDR1 and CDR2 from the germline V gene are SNHLY and FYNNEI. J lost 0 bases, V lost 8 bases, and 7 bases had no gene match. The CDR3 DNA sequence: TGTGCCAGCGGGAAGACAGGGAACTCCTACGAGCAGTACTTC. As protein: CASGKTGNSYEQYF.